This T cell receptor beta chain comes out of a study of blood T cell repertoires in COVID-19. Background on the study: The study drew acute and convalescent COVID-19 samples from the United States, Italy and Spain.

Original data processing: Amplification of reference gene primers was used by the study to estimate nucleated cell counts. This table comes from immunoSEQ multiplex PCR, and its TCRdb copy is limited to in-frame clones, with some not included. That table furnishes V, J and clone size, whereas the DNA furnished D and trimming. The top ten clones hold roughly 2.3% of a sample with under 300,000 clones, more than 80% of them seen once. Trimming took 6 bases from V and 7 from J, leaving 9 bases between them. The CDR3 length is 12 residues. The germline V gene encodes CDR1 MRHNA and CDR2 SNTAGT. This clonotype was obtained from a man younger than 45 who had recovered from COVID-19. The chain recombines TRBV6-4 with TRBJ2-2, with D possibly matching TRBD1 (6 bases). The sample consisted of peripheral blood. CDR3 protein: CASSRGGGELFF. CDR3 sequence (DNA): TGTGCCAGCAGCAGGGGTGGCGGGGAGCTGTTTTTT.